These 20 T cell receptor beta chains originate from one sample sequenced in a study of a mutant IDH1 vaccine in newly diagnosed glioma. Time point of the sample: week 5, during vaccination. The vaccine gave 300 ug of a 20-mer mutant IDH1 peptide subcutaneously per dose. These TCRs are of unknown antigen specificity. The method was immunoSEQ multiplex PCR; TCRdb's version includes in-frame clones alone and lacks a portion of them. Of tens of thousands of clones listed, roughly 91% are singletons. This sample comprised PBMCs, obtained from a glioma patient whose treatment included an IDH1 peptide vaccine. These receptors came from a woman aged 45-65 years with glioma.

This chain links TRBV10-3 with TRBJ1-1; possibly TRBD1 for D (5 bases). Deletions cut 6 bases from V and 0 bases from J, with 14 bases between. The CDR3 contains 15 residues. In germline, CDR1 is ENHRY, CDR2 SYGVKD. The CDR3 here is CAIRAPTDMNTEAFF. In DNA, the CDR3 is TGTGCCATCAGAGCGCCGACAGATATGAACACTGAAGCTTTCTTT.

The sample holds one count of this clone. The V gene is TRBV19, the J gene TRBJ2-5, with TRBD2 identical over 8 bases. The CDR3 has 12 residues. Germline CDR1 and CDR2: LNHDA and SQIVND (reference sequence). The ends lost 10 bases at V and 5 bases at J; junction bases unmatched: 6. The CDR3 loop reads CATRGGSETQYF. CDR3 coding DNA: TGTGCCACTCGGGGGGGGTCGGAGACCCAGTACTTC.

The chain combines TRBV7-9 with TRBJ1-1; unclear D gene. V dropped 7 bases and J dropped 11 bases, with 20 bases sitting between them. This CDR3 contains 13 residues. From germline, CDR1 is SEHNR and CDR2 FQNEAQ (reference sequence). CDR3 sequence reads: CASTIPRSAPAFF. DNA for the CDR3: TGTGCCAGCACCATCCCCCGGTCGGCCCCCGCTTTCTTT. Filled out from reference TRBV7-9 and TRBJ1-1, the complete variable domain reads DTGVSQNPRHKITKRGQNVTFRCDPISEHNRLYWYRQTLGQGPEFLTYFQNEAQLEKSRLLSDRFSAERPKGSFSTLEIQRTEQGDSAMYLCASTIPRSAPAFFGQGTRLTVV.

CDR3 nucleotides: TGTGCCAGCTTAGACAAGTGGAACACTGAAGCTTTCTTT. Translated: CASLDKWNTEAFF. V is TRBV6-1 and J is TRBJ1-1; no firm D call. V lost 8 bases to trimming and J lost 1 base, with 11 bases between them. Germline CDR1 and CDR2: MNHNS and SASEGT. The CDR3 has 13 residues.

As regards this clone: This same CDR3 is encoded by further DNA sequences in the sample. V is TRBV7-9 and J is TRBJ1-2, with unresolved D. V was shortened by 1 base and J by 0 bases, with 12 bases between the two germline ends. This CDR3 region has 16 residues. The V gene's germline CDR1 is SEHNR and CDR2 FQNEAQ (reference sequence). The chain's CDR3 is CASSLDLGRSNYGYTF. CDR3 coding DNA: TGTGCCAGCAGCTTAGACTTGGGCAGATCTAACTATGGCTACACCTTC.

The chain couples TRBV27 to TRBJ2-6, with D perhaps TRBD1 (6 bases). The CDR3 is 17 residues long. The V end lost 4 bases, the J end lost 0 bases, and 13 bases lay between the germline ends. Germline-derived CDR1 and CDR2 are MNHEY and SMNVEV (reference sequence). CDR3 region: CASSSTGRISGANVLTF. The CDR3 bases are TGTGCCAGCAGTTCGACAGGACGTATCTCTGGGGCCAACGTCCTGACTTTC.

This clone was seen only a few times. The genes are TRBV19 and TRBJ1-5; no firm D call. CDR1 and CDR2 from the germline V gene are LNHDA and SQIVND (reference sequence). The CDR3 extends over 15 amino acids. V gave up 1 base and J gave up 6 bases, with 13 bases separating them. The CDR3 region has the DNA TGTGCCAGTAGTATAGGAGGAAGGTCAGGTCAGCCCCAGCATTTT. Translation gives CASSIGGRSGQPQHF. The full variable domain, with the rest looked up from reference TRBV19 and TRBJ1-5, is DGGITQSPKYLFRKEGQNVTLSCEQNLNHDAMYWYRQDPGQGLRLIYYSQIVNDFQKGDIAEGYSVSREKKESFPLTVTSAQKNPTAFYLCASSIGGRSGQPQHFGDGTRLSIL.

This clone was seen only once. The J gene is TRBJ1-6, the V gene TRBV5-5; D is possibly TRBD1 (5 bases). The germline CDR1 and CDR2 sequences are SGHKS and YYEKEE (reference sequence). This CDR3 is built from 15 residues. V was cut by 3 bases and J by 6 bases, with 13 bases left in between. The CDR3 bases are TGTGCCAGCAGCTCGCCCCGGGACGTTAATTCACCCCTCCACTTT. Amino acids: CASSSPRDVNSPLHF. Full variable domain (remainder filled in from reference TRBV5-5 and TRBJ1-6): DAGVTQSPTHLIKTRGQQVTLRCSPISGHKSVSWYQQVLGQGPQFIFQYYEKEERGRGNFPDRFSARQFPNYSSELNVNALLLGDSALYLCASSSPRDVNSPLHFGNGTRLTVT.

Here the CDR3 reads CASSSDRGLETQYF. The CDR3 DNA sequence: TGCGCCAGCAGCTCAGACAGGGGGTTGGAGACCCAGTACTTC. The chain couples TRBV5-1 to TRBJ2-5; TRBD1 aligns across 9 bases. The junction had 5 bases not matched to a gene; V was cut back by 3 bases and J by 5 bases. Germline V gene sequence: CDR1 SGHRS, CDR2 YFSETQ. CDR3 length: 14 residues.

The V call is TRBV7-8, the J call TRBJ2-1; possible D gene TRBD2, 7 bases. This CDR3 spans 15 amino acids. The germline V gene encodes CDR1 SGHVS and CDR2 FQNEAQ. The V gene lost 6 bases and the J gene lost 4 bases, with 16 bases spanning the gap. The CDR3 bases are TGTGCCAGCAGTTCGGGGGGCTCACTTTACAATGAGCAGTTCTTC. It translates to CASSSGGSLYNEQFF.

The genes are TRBV27 and TRBJ1-6; tentatively, D is TRBD1 (6 bases). Trimming stripped 4 bases from V and 4 bases from J, with 14 bases between. Germline V lookup: CDR1 MNHEY, CDR2 SMNVEV (reference sequence). This CDR3 has 16 amino acids. CDR3 sequence (DNA): TGTGCCAGCAGTTCCGGACAAGGGGGTTATAATTCACCCCTCCACTTT. Translated: CASSSGQGGYNSPLHF.

The chain is built from TRBV5-8 and TRBJ2-7; D is unclear. The V gene lost 3 bases and the J gene lost 3 bases, with 13 bases spanning the gap. CDR1 is SGHTS, CDR2 YDEGEE, per germline. CDR3 length equals 14 residues. The CDR3 bases are TGTGCCAGCAGCTGGATCCTGGGAAGCTACGAGCAGTACTTC. This sequence encodes CASSWILGSYEQYF.

The chain carries TRBV28 and TRBJ2-7; TRBD2 matches at 11 bases. Unmatched junction bases numbered 12, after V lost 4 bases and J lost 4 bases. The CDR3 is made up of 17 amino acids. Germline values: CDR1 MDHEN, CDR2 SYDVKM. The CDR3 DNA reads TGTGCCAGCAGTTCCGCTATCACTAGCGGGGGAGTATACGAGCAGTACTTC. Amino acid sequence: CASSSAITSGGVYEQYF. The full variable domain, its missing parts supplied by reference TRBV28 and TRBJ2-7, is DVKVTQSSRYLVKRTGEKVFLECVQDMDHENMFWYRQDPGLGLRLIYFSYDVKMKEKGDIPEGYSVSREKKERFSLILESASTNQTSMYLCASSSAITSGGVYEQYFGPGTRLTVT.

The chain recombines TRBV9 with TRBJ1-1; maybe TRBD1 (6 bases). V shed 0 bases and J shed 1 base, with 22 bases lying between them. The CDR3 covers 19 residues. Per the germline V gene, CDR1 is SGDLS and CDR2 is YYNGEE. The CDR3 loop is CASSVGAQGRVRRNTEAFF. The CDR3 nucleotides are TGTGCCAGCAGCGTAGGGGCACAGGGACGGGTGAGGCGGAACACTGAAGCTTTCTTT.

This clone turned up a few times. V usage is TRBV6-5 and J usage is TRBJ1-5; tentative D call: TRBD1 (5 bases). This CDR3 spans 15 amino acids. Trimming left V 0 bases short and J 6 bases short, with 12 bases between. Germline-derived CDR1 and CDR2 are MNHEY and SVGAGI. The CDR3 DNA is TGTGCCAGCAGTTACTCCCGGGGGGGAGTTCAGCCCCAGCATTTT. It is translated as CASSYSRGGVQPQHF.

The chain has TRBV10-3 and TRBJ2-7; TRBD2 aligns across 7 bases. The CDR3 is made up of 14 amino acids. The germline V gene encodes CDR1 ENHRY and CDR2 SYGVKD. V lost 3 bases, J lost 5 bases, and 7 bases stayed unmatched. Written as DNA, the CDR3 is TGTGCCATCAGTGAAGTAGGGGAGGGCCACGAGCAGTACTTC. Its translation: CAISEVGEGHEQYF.

The CDR3 DNA sequence: TGTGCCAGTAGTATCGGGACAGGGGGCACTGAAGCTTTCTTT. Its protein is CASSIGTGGTEAFF. The gene calls are TRBV19 and TRBJ1-1, with TRBD1 matching over 11 bases. Germline V gene data show CDR1 as LNHDA and CDR2 as SQIVND (reference sequence). The CDR3 is made up of 14 amino acids. V lost 3 bases and J lost 4; bases outside the gene matches: 1.

This sequence joins TRBV2 and TRBJ2-7; 11 bases match TRBD2. This CDR3 region has 16 residues. The germline V gene has CDR1 SNHLY and CDR2 FYNNEI. V trimming: 9 bases; J trimming: 0 bases; junction bases outside the gene matches: 10. The CDR3 is CASGGTSGFTSYEQYF. CDR3 bases: TGTGCCAGTGGTGGGACTAGCGGATTCACCTCCTACGAGCAGTACTTC.

The chain is built from TRBV9 and TRBJ2-5; TRBD2 might be the D (5 bases). The CDR3 is 12 amino acids. Germline V gene sequence: CDR1 SGDLS, CDR2 YYNGEE. V lost 3 bases and J lost 11, with 14 bases in between. In DNA form, the CDR3 reads TGTGCCAGCAGCGCGGAACACGGGAAGCAGTACTTC. It codes for CASSAEHGKQYF.

The gene calls are TRBV19 and TRBJ2-2; 7 bases are shared with TRBD2. Germline V gene data show CDR1 as LNHDA and CDR2 as SQIVND (reference sequence). V was pared by 6 bases and J by 1 base, with 5 bases of the junction left unmatched. This CDR3 is built from 15 residues. CDR3 in DNA: TGTGCCAGTAGCCTGCGGGGGATGAACACCGGGGAGCTGTTTTTT. Amino acids: CASSLRGMNTGELFF.